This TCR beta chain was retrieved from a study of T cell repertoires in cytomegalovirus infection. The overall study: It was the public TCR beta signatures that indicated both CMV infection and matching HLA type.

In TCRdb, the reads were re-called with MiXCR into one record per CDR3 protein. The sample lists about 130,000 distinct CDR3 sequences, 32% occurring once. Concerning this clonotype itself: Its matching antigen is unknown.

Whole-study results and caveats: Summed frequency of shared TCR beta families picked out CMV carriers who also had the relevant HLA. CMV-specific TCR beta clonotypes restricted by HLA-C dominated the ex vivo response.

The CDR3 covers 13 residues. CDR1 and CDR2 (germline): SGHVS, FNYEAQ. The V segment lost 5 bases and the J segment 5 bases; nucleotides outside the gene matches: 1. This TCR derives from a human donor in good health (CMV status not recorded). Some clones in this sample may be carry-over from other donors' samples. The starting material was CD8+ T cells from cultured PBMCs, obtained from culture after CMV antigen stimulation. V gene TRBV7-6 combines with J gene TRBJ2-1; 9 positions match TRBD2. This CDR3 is CASSRTSDNEQFF. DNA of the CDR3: TGTGCCAGCAGCCGGACTAGCGACAATGAGCAGTTCTTC.